Below, 22 T cell receptor beta chains from the same sample are listed, as sequenced in a study of cytomegalovirus exposure and HLA in healthy donors. TCRdb's table, derived via immunoSEQ multiplex PCR, lists solely in-frame clones and lacks some. The data contain 130,000 to 150,000 clones, less than 90% of them seen just once; the ten biggest clones take up about 3.1%. Material: PBMCs. The receptors were sampled from a woman aged 18-29 years in good health and CMV-seropositive.

The genes are TRBV5-6 and TRBJ2-7; 11 bases agree with TRBD2. Per the germline V gene, CDR1 is SGHDT and CDR2 is YYEEEE. The CDR3 totals 16 residues. The V segment lost 0 bases and the J segment 0 bases; nucleotides outside the gene matches: 2. CDR3 in DNA: TGTGCCAGCAGCTTGGTAGGGACTAGCGGCTCCTACGAGCAGTACTTC. Amino acid sequence: CASSLVGTSGSYEQYF.

This chain joins TRBV10-3 and TRBJ2-5; 11 bases fit TRBD2. There are 19 residues in the CDR3. Germline V CDR1 and CDR2: ENHRY, SYGVKD. The V and J ends lost 2 bases and 5 bases, in that order; junction bases with no gene match: 16. The CDR3 DNA is TGTGCCATCAGTGAGATAGCGGGAGGGCCGGGTTTCCTTATGGAGACCCAGTACTTC. Its protein is CAISEIAGGPGFLMETQYF.

J is TRBJ1-1 and V is TRBV25-1, with a possible D match to TRBD1 (5 bases). V was pared by 2 bases and J by 4 bases, with 20 bases between. There are 17 residues in the CDR3. The germline gives CDR1 MGHDK, CDR2 SYGVNS. The chain's CDR3 is CASSEVAGTSRSTEAFF. In DNA form, the CDR3 reads TGTGCCAGCAGTGAAGTTGCGGGGACGTCAAGATCCACTGAAGCTTTCTTT.

The chain has TRBV2 and TRBJ1-1; D may be TRBD1 (5 bases). V lost 5 bases, J lost 5 bases, and 12 bases lay in between. The CDR3 consists of 13 residues. The V gene's germline CDR1 is SNHLY and CDR2 FYNNEI. The CDR3 is CASSSGLRTEAFF. Here the CDR3 DNA reads TGTGCCAGCAGTTCGGGACTCAGAACTGAAGCTTTCTTT.

The chain is built from TRBV2 and TRBJ2-1; TRBD2 is a possible D gene (5 bases). This CDR3 has 15 amino acids. Germline V gives CDR1 SNHLY, CDR2 FYNNEI. V was cut by 6 bases and J by 2 bases, with 14 bases left in between. The CDR3 loop is CASSSSRGAYNEQFF. The CDR3 DNA is TGTGCCAGCAGCTCCTCCCGGGGTGCCTACAATGAGCAGTTCTTC.

This chain links TRBV6-5 with TRBJ1-5; 7 bases are a match to TRBD1. V was pared by 6 bases and J by 3 bases, with 5 bases of the junction left unmatched. The germline CDR1 and CDR2 sequences are MNHEY and SVGAGI. This CDR3 is 14 amino acids long. The CDR3 nucleotides are TGTGCCAGCAGACCTACAGGGGACAATCAGCCCCAGCATTTT. It translates to CASRPTGDNQPQHF.

This chain connects TRBV28 to TRBJ2-1, with 14 bases that match TRBD2. The CDR3 spans 16 residues. The germline gives CDR1 MDHEN, CDR2 SYDVKM. J lost 9 bases, V lost 5 bases, and 9 bases had no gene match. CDR3 bases: TGTGCCAGCAGTCTACCGGGACTAGCGGGGGCAAGTGAGCAGTTCTTC. Translating it yields CASSLPGLAGASEQFF.

The chain couples TRBV7-9 to TRBJ1-1; no definite D call. The CDR3 has 15 residues. Germline CDR1 is SEHNR and CDR2 is FQNEAQ (reference sequence). Trimming removed 5 bases from V and 6 bases from J, with 19 bases in between. The CDR3 here is CASSTWVGRMAEAFF. CDR3 coding DNA: TGTGCCAGCAGCACTTGGGTGGGGAGGATGGCTGAAGCTTTCTTT.

The chain couples TRBV28 to TRBJ2-7; D gene unclear. V was trimmed by 5 bases and J by 0 bases, leaving 8 bases between them. The CDR3 covers 13 residues. Germline CDR1 reads MDHEN; CDR2 reads SYDVKM. As DNA, the CDR3 is TGTGCCAGCAGTGTAATGAGCTCCTACGAGCAGTACTTC. This encodes CASSVMSSYEQYF.

The chain couples TRBV5-1 to TRBJ2-6; the D is unclear. CDR3 length equals 15 residues. Deletions cut 0 bases from V and 0 bases from J, with 4 bases between. The germline gives CDR1 SGHRS, CDR2 YFSETQ. CDR3 region: CASSLGYSGANVLTF. CDR3 nucleotide sequence: TGCGCCAGCAGCTTGGGCTACTCTGGGGCCAACGTCCTGACTTTC.

This clone has more than one count but fewer than ten. The chain carries TRBV6-1 and TRBJ1-2; TRBD1 is a possible D gene (6 bases). V lost 4 bases and J lost 2, with 8 bases in between. CDR1 MNHNS and CDR2 SASEGT come from the germline V gene. There are 13 residues in the CDR3. The CDR3 nucleotides read TGTGCCAGCAGTGTCGGACAGAACTATGGCTACACCTTC. As protein: CASSVGQNYGYTF.

This clone was found once. The chain combines TRBV11-2 with TRBJ2-7, with D possibly matching TRBD1 (5 bases). CDR1 SGHAT and CDR2 FQNNGV come from the germline V gene. V lost 10 bases and J 4 bases, leaving 23 bases between the germline ends. The CDR3 loop spans 15 amino acids. CDR3 bases: TGTGCCAACTCCCCTCGCAGGGATCAATCATACGAGCAGTACTTC. It specifies CANSPRRDQSYEQYF.

The chain recombines TRBV11-3 with TRBJ2-5; 11 bases agree with TRBD2. This CDR3 contains 15 residues. J was trimmed by 5 bases and V by 2 bases; bases with no gene match: 4. CDR1 and CDR2 from the germline V gene are SGHNT and YENEEA. The CDR3 is CASSLILAGEETQYF. The CDR3, as DNA: TGTGCCAGCAGCTTAATACTAGCGGGAGAGGAGACCCAGTACTTC.

The V gene is TRBV4-1, the J gene TRBJ2-2; D might be TRBD1 (6 bases). Germline loops: CDR1 MGHRA, CDR2 YSYEKL. The CDR3 has 17 amino acids. V was shortened by 0 bases and J by 0 bases, with 11 bases between the two germline ends. CDR3 sequence: CASSQDPGAANTGELFF. CDR3 sequence (DNA): TGCGCCAGCAGCCAAGATCCAGGGGCTGCGAACACCGGGGAGCTGTTTTTT.

This chain uses TRBV7-3 with TRBJ2-7; no clear D. The CDR3 totals 10 residues. V dropped 5 bases and J dropped 7 bases, with 6 bases sitting between them. Germline loops: CDR1 SGHTA, CDR2 FQGTGA. The CDR3 region is CASSPREQYF. The DNA of the CDR3 is TGTGCCAGCAGCCCCAGGGAGCAGTACTTC.

The chain links TRBV27 to TRBJ2-5; D uncertain. Germline V gives CDR1 MNHEY, CDR2 SMNVEV (reference sequence). Trimming pared 2 bases from V and 0 bases from J, leaving 7 bases between. There are 14 residues in the CDR3. The CDR3 reads CASSLNRDQETQYF. The CDR3 DNA is TGTGCCAGCAGTTTAAATCGGGACCAAGAGACCCAGTACTTC.

The chain is built from TRBV19 and TRBJ2-3; TRBD2 is a possible D gene (6 bases). From germline, CDR1 is LNHDA and CDR2 SQIVND (reference sequence). V was cut by 7 bases and J by 6 bases, with 20 bases left in between. The CDR3 consists of 15 residues. In nucleotides, the CDR3 is TGTGCCAGTACCCCCCTAGGGGAGGCCACTGATACGCAGTATTTT. This sequence encodes CASTPLGEATDTQYF.

This clone was seen once. This rearrangement joins TRBV19 to TRBJ2-1; TRBD2 matches at 12 bases. The length of the CDR3 is 14 residues. J was trimmed by 7 bases and V by 5 bases; bases with no gene match: 3. CDR1 is LNHDA and CDR2 is SQIVND in the germline V gene (reference sequence). The CDR3 DNA follows: TGTGCCAGTAGTCTAGCGGGAGGGAGTAATGAGCAGTTCTTC. It codes for CASSLAGGSNEQFF.

CDR3 amino acids: CASSLERQIYEQYF. The CDR3 nucleotides are TGTGCCAGCAGCTTAGAGCGGCAGATTTACGAGCAGTACTTC. This rearrangement joins TRBV11-3 to TRBJ2-7; D call uncertain. Germline CDR1 and CDR2: SGHNT and YENEEA. The CDR3 extends over 14 amino acids. Deletions cut 0 bases from V and 4 bases from J, with 10 bases between.

This clone was observed a few times. The chain carries TRBV5-1 and TRBJ2-7; 11 bases map to TRBD2. Germline V lookup: CDR1 SGHRS, CDR2 YFSETQ. The CDR3 runs to 15 residues. V lost 1 base and J lost 6; bases outside the gene matches: 6. In DNA form, the CDR3 reads TGCGCCAGCAGCTTGATGACTAGCGGGACTCTCGAGCAGTACTTC. It encodes CASSLMTSGTLEQYF.

This chain connects TRBV4-1 to TRBJ2-6; a weak D match, TRBD2 (7 bases). This CDR3 spans 18 amino acids. V was pared by 1 base and J by 3 bases, with 16 bases between. Germline CDR1 is MGHRA and CDR2 is YSYEKL. CDR3 loop: CASSQGRGGYNGANVLTF. The DNA of the CDR3 is TGCGCCAGCAGCCAAGGTAGGGGGGGTTATAATGGGGCCAACGTCCTGACTTTC.

J is TRBJ2-1 and V is TRBV6-6; 8 bases align to TRBD1. This CDR3 region has 16 residues. V shed 6 bases and J 4 bases; nucleotides not matched to a gene: 11. CDR1 and CDR2 from the germline V gene are MNHNY and SVGAGI (reference sequence). Written as DNA, the CDR3 is TGTGCCAGCAGCCGCGGACAGGGATTATTATACAATGAGCAGTTCTTC. Amino acids: CASSRGQGLLYNEQFF.